The clone carrying this T cell receptor (beta chain) was seen repeatedly, ten times or more. Its antigen remains unknown. Barcoded TCR alpha and TCR beta cDNA libraries with UMIs came from 5'RACE using constant-segment primers. TCRdb independently ran MiXCR on the 5' RACE reads; one entry per CDR3 protein. The data contain hundreds of thousands of distinct CDR3 sequences, about a sixth of them singletons. The CDR3 has 17 residues. Germline-derived CDR1 and CDR2 are MNHEY and SVGAGI. V lost 4 bases to trimming and J lost 3 bases; unmatched junction nucleotides: 4. The data were taken from a study of T-cell memory formation after mild COVID-19. Findings of the study overall: CM and EM subsets held most contracting CD4+ clones; EMRA held CD8+ ones. Clones that contracted from day 15 to 85 had balanced CD4/CD8; later expanders were CD4+ biased. Cross-reactive memory seemingly joined, as some responding clones were found in pre-infection memory.

The specimen was PBMCs or a T cell subset sorted from them (not recorded which). The chain uses TRBV6-5 and TRBJ2-1, with 15 positions matching TRBD2. This clonotype originated in an adult woman who had mild COVID-19 (a few samples of this study predate the infection). Cell type and time point are not known. The CDR3 here is CASSLGTSGRNYNEQFF. DNA for the CDR3: TGTGCCAGCAGTTTAGGGACTAGCGGGAGGAACTACAATGAGCAGTTCTTC.